These T cell receptor beta chains were read from a single sample in a study of blood T cell repertoires in COVID-19. Data came from immunoSEQ multiplex PCR; TCRdb stores just in-frame clones and leaves some out. The table lists about 180,000 clones, more than 75% of them singletons. The sequencing sample was made of peripheral blood. All receptors come from an older person with COVID-19, enrolled during active disease. Each CDR3 is given with its conserved first and last residue. D genes are given only for firm matches. The size entry is marked missing in some rows and otherwise reads once, few, many or a size class.

. | TRBJ2-1 | . | TRBV19 | CASRTVGRDEQFF | TGTGCCAGCCGGACGGTCGGGAGAGATGAGCAGTTCTTC
few | TRBJ2-4 | . | TRBV6-1 | CASSEAWDTPIQYF | TGTGCCAGCAGTGAAGCTTGGGACACCCCAATTCAGTACTTC
. | TRBJ2-3 | . | TRBV11-2 | CASSLVGGTSTDTQYF | TGTGCCAGCAGCTTAGTGGGGGGTACTAGCACAGATACGCAGTATTTT
. | TRBJ1-1 | . | TRBV5-8 | CASSKDSHEAFF | TGTGCCAGCAGCAAGGACAGCCATGAAGCTTTCTTT
. | TRBJ1-3 | . | TRBV27 | CASSLTGRGNTIYF | TGTGCCAGCAGTTTAACAGGGAGAGGAAACACCATATATTTT
. | TRBJ2-3 | . | TRBV18 | CASSPNQGGNTDTQYF | TGTGCCAGCTCTCCAAATCAGGGCGGGAACACAGATACGCAGTATTTT
. | TRBJ2-5 | . | TRBV12-3/TRBV12-4 | CASSFKGRETQYF | TGTGCCAGCAGTTTCAAGGGGCGGGAGACCCAGTACTTC
. | TRBJ2-1 | TRBD2 | TRBV7-3 | CASSQSGTSGVDNEQFF | TGTGCCAGCAGCCAAAGCGGGACTAGCGGGGTCGACAATGAGCAGTTCTTC
. | TRBJ1-1 | . | TRBV11-2 | CASTLNRGTEAFF | TGTGCCAGCACCCTCAACCGAGGGACTGAAGCTTTCTTT
. | TRBJ2-7 | TRBD2 | TRBV10-3 | CAISGRTSGGEQYF | TGTGCCATCAGTGGTAGGACTAGCGGGGGCGAGCAGTACTTC
. | TRBJ2-1 | . | TRBV5-4 | CASSLGTPRGNEQFF | TGTGCCAGCAGCCTGGGGACCCCCCGGGGCAATGAGCAGTTCTTC
. | TRBJ2-1 | TRBD1 | TRBV5-6 | CASGPGTGLNEQFF | TGTGCCAGCGGTCCCGGGACAGGGTTGAATGAGCAGTTCTTC
. | TRBJ2-1 | TRBD2 | TRBV5-4 | CASSSRLAGGGEQFF | TGTGCCAGCAGCTCGCGACTAGCGGGAGGGGGTGAGCAGTTCTTC
. | TRBJ1-6 | . | TRBV28 | CASSSETSSYNSPLHF | TGTGCCAGCAGTTCCGAAACCAGCTCCTATAATTCACCCCTCCACTTT
. | TRBJ2-3 | TRBD2 | TRBV4-3 | CASSQEASSGGSITDTQYF | TGCGCCAGCAGCCAAGAAGCGAGTAGCGGGGGGTCAATCACAGATACGCAGTATTTT
. | TRBJ2-3 | TRBD2 | TRBV6-5 | CASSYSFASGADTQYF | TGTGCCAGCAGTTACAGTTTCGCTAGCGGGGCAGATACGCAGTATTTT
. | TRBJ2-7 | . | TRBV11-2 | CASSLTGPFDEQYF | TGTGCCAGCAGCTTAACGGGTCCTTTTGACGAGCAGTACTTC
. | TRBJ1-5 | . | TRBV13 | CASSRNQEPQHF | TGTGCCAGCAGCCGGAATCAGGAGCCCCAGCATTTT
. | TRBJ2-1 | TRBD2 | TRBV29-1 | CSVLNPSTSGWFF | TGCAGCGTTCTCAACCCATCGACTAGCGGATGGTTCTTC
. | TRBJ1-4 | TRBD1 | TRBV19 | CASSLSLGTDEKLFF | TGTGCCAGTAGTTTGTCCCTCGGGACAGATGAAAAACTGTTTTTT
. | TRBJ1-1 | . | TRBV12-3/TRBV12-4 | CASSLGRAEAFF | TGTGCCAGCAGTTTAGGCCGGGCTGAAGCTTTCTTT
few | TRBJ2-7 | TRBD2 | TRBV28 | CASAVSAGVGQYF | TGTGCCAGTGCGGTTTCTGCGGGAGTAGGGCAGTACTTC
. | TRBJ1-1 | TRBD1 | TRBV18 | CASSRMTGIGTEAFF | TGTGCCAGCTCACGTATGACAGGGATAGGGACTGAAGCTTTCTTT
. | TRBJ2-4 | TRBD1 | TRBV28 | CASSFGPSTGTGVWGAKNIQYF | TGTGCCAGCAGTTTTGGCCCCTCCACCGGGACAGGGGTGTGGGGAGCCAAAAACATTCAGTACTTC
. | TRBJ1-3 | . | TRBV28 | CASSQAGNTIYF | TGTGCCAGCAGCCAAGCCGGAAACACCATATATTTT
. | TRBJ1-4 | . | TRBV28 | CATQYPGQLNEKLFF | TGTGCCACTCAGTATCCGGGACAACTTAATGAAAAACTGTTTTTT
. | TRBJ1-4 | . | TRBV5-5 | CASSSIGGAGEKLFF | TGTGCCAGCAGCTCTATCGGAGGGGCCGGTGAAAAACTGTTTTTT
. | TRBJ1-4 | . | TRBV7-9 | CASSSELGKLFF | TGTGCCAGCAGCTCGGAGCTCGGAAAACTGTTTTTT
. | TRBJ1-1 | . | TRBV7-3 | CASSLIRYTEAFF | TGTGCCAGCAGCTTAATCAGATACACTGAAGCTTTCTTT
. | TRBJ2-7 | TRBD2 | TRBV6-2/TRBV6-3 | CASSYSGSAYEQYF | TGTGCCAGCAGCTATAGCGGGAGCGCGTACGAGCAGTACTTC
once | TRBJ2-5 | TRBD1 | TRBV5-6 | CASSPRAGTGWQTQYF | TGTGCCAGCAGCCCAAGGGCCGGGACAGGGTGGCAGACCCAGTACTTC
. | TRBJ1-5 | . | TRBV19 | CASSTPGSNQPQHF | TGTGCCAGTAGTACCCCAGGGAGCAATCAGCCCCAGCATTTT
. | TRBJ2-5 | TRBD1 | TRBV14 | CASSRNRGGETQYF | TGTGCCAGCAGCCGAAACAGGGGCGGGGAGACCCAGTACTTC
. | TRBJ1-2 | TRBD1 | TRBV27 | CASGTGINYGYTF | TGTGCCAGCGGGACAGGGATTAACTATGGCTACACCTTC
. | TRBJ1-4 | TRBD1 | TRBV19 | CASNPTGANEKLFF | TGTGCCAGTAACCCGACAGGGGCTAATGAAAAACTGTTTTTT
. | TRBJ1-5 | TRBD1 | TRBV7-2 | CASSLGRQGSHQPQHF | TGTGCCAGCAGCTTAGGAAGACAGGGAAGTCATCAGCCCCAGCATTTT
. | TRBJ1-1 | TRBD1 | TRBV18 | CASSPMTGGLTTEAFF | TGTGCCAGCTCACCAATGACAGGGGGGCTTACCACTGAAGCTTTCTTT
. | TRBJ2-7 | TRBD1 | TRBV6-5 | CASSSIGTGYYEQYF | TGTGCCAGCAGTTCTATCGGGACAGGGTATTACGAGCAGTACTTC
. | TRBJ2-3 | . | TRBV6-5 | CASSYGWRGLTDTQYF | TGTGCCAGCAGTTACGGGTGGAGAGGACTCACAGATACGCAGTATTTT
once | TRBJ1-4 | . | TRBV7-6 | CASRERESTNEKLFF | TGTGCCAGCAGAGAAAGAGAGTCAACTAATGAAAAACTGTTTTTT
. | TRBJ2-1 | TRBD1 | TRBV28 | CAIDTGTGVYNEQFF | TGTGCCATCGACACCGGGACAGGGGTCTACAATGAGCAGTTCTTC